Each of the 14 T cell receptor beta chains below was sequenced from the same sample in a study of blood T cells in healthy people across ages. The second PCR ran about 6 to 12 cycles with a sample-barcoded 5' primer and J-beta primers. TCRdb independently ran MiXCR on the 5' RACE reads; one entry per CDR3 protein. Here the sample spans some 1.5 million distinct CDR3 sequences, roughly 27% being singletons. The sample taken for sequencing was blood. Source of these receptors: a woman in her thirties in good health.

This clonotype showed up just a few times. This CDR3 is CASETGRRRDQYF. Written as DNA, the CDR3 is TGTGCCAGCGAGACAGGACGCCGTCGGGACCAGTACTTC. The V gene is TRBV28, the J gene TRBJ2-5, with D tentatively TRBD1 (6 bases). The CDR3 totals 13 residues. The germline CDR1 and CDR2 sequences are MDHEN and SYDVKM. Deletions cut 8 bases from V and 10 bases from J, with 20 bases between.

This clonotype occurred many times. The chain carries TRBV15 and TRBJ2-6; D uncertain. Per germline, CDR1 LNHNV and CDR2 YYDKDF (reference sequence). Trimming took off 4 bases at V and 2 bases at J, with 12 bases between the two ends. CDR3 length equals 16 residues. The CDR3 DNA sequence: TGTGCCACCAGCACCAAAGGGTTCACTGGGGCCAACGTCCTGACTTTC. Translated: CATSTKGFTGANVLTF.

This clonotype was counted ten times or more. V and J are TRBV20-1 and TRBJ2-5; possible D gene TRBD1, 6 bases. Germline values: CDR1 DFQATT, CDR2 SNEGSKA (reference sequence). Trimming pared 3 bases from V and 4 bases from J, leaving 15 bases between. The CDR3 is 14 amino acids. CDR3 loop: CSASAQGEGETQYF. In nucleotides, the CDR3 is TGCAGTGCTAGCGCACAGGGAGAGGGAGAGACCCAGTACTTC.

This sequence joins TRBV2 and TRBJ1-5, with unresolved D. The CDR3 is 14 residues long. The germline V and J ends were trimmed by 3 bases and 1 base, with 7 bases remaining between them. Germline lookup yields CDR1 SNHLY and CDR2 FYNNEI. In DNA form, the CDR3 reads TGTGCCAGCAGTGATGTAGGCAGCAATCAGCCCCAGCATTTT. Residues: CASSDVGSNQPQHF.

About this clonotype: A junction boundary mismatches the germline segment, possibly from a read error. The chain links TRBV7-9 to TRBJ2-5, with TRBD2 identical over 11 bases. The CDR3 consists of 13 residues. Germline assignment: CDR1 SEHNR and CDR2 FQNEAQ (reference sequence). The chain's CDR3 is CSSTLAGGETQYF. The DNA for the CDR3 is TGTTCCAGCACCCTAGCGGGAGGAGAGACTCAGTACTTC. Using reference TRBV7-9 and TRBJ2-5 for the parts outside the CDR3, the full variable domain is DTGVSQNPRHKITKRGQNVTFRCDPISEHNRLYWYRQTLGQGPEFLTYFQNEAQLEKSRLLSDRFSAERPKGSFSTLEIQRTEQGDSAMYLCSSTLAGGETQYFGPGTRLLVL.

The rearrangement joins TRBV4-2 to TRBJ1-2; D is undetermined. Trimming took off 3 bases at V and 0 bases at J, with 17 bases between the two ends. Germline V gene data show CDR1 as LGHNA and CDR2 as YNFKEQ. CDR3 length: 17 amino acids. Written as DNA, the CDR3 is TGTGCCAGCAGCCAGTTTTACAGCCAGCCCCCTAACTATGGCTACACCTTC. Translated: CASSQFYSQPPNYGYTF.

The genes are TRBV20-1 and TRBJ1-1; no definite D call. The CDR3 covers 12 residues. The germline V and J ends were trimmed by 8 bases and 6 bases, with 16 bases remaining between them. The germline V gene has CDR1 DFQATT and CDR2 SNEGSKA (reference sequence). CDR3: CSIAGVNAEAFF. The DNA for the CDR3 is TGCAGTATAGCAGGCGTTAACGCTGAAGCTTTCTTT.

The chain employs TRBV18 and TRBJ1-1; D ambiguous. This CDR3 comprises 13 residues. Looked up from germline, CDR1 is KGHSH and CDR2 is LQKENI. V was clipped by 3 bases and J by 10 bases, with 15 bases between them. CDR3: CASSPILNTGAFF. CDR3 sequence (DNA): TGTGCCAGCTCACCCATATTAAACACGGGAGCTTTCTTT.

The J gene is TRBJ1-2, the V gene TRBV18; D unresolved. The CDR3 extends over 11 amino acids. Per germline, CDR1 KGHSH and CDR2 LQKENI. Deletions cut 2 bases from V and 9 bases from J, with 7 bases between. The CDR3 here is CASSPEGSYTF. For the CDR3, the DNA is TGTGCCAGCTCACCAGAGGGTAGCTACACCTTC.

The chain has TRBV6-2 or TRBV6-3 and TRBJ2-7; D remains unclear. The CDR3 has 13 residues. Germline V gene data show CDR1 as MNHEY and CDR2 as SVGEGT. Trimming cost V 8 bases and J 2 bases, with 13 bases left between them. This chain's CDR3 is CASARTSAYEQYF. The CDR3 DNA follows: TGTGCCAGCGCACGTACCTCAGCCTACGAGCAGTACTTC.

With respect to this clonotype: Compared with germline, one end of the junction differs, possibly owing to a read error. The rearrangement links TRBV15 to TRBJ2-3; 9 bases are a match to TRBD1. This CDR3 has 18 amino acids. Germline-derived CDR1 and CDR2 are LNHNV and YYDKDF (reference sequence). The CDR3 reads CVTSKDSNTGTGTSTQYF. The DNA of the CDR3 is TGTGTCACCAGCAAGGATTCCAACACCGGGACAGGGACTTCTACGCAGTATTTT.

This clonotype appeared many times. The rearrangement links TRBV28 to TRBJ2-7, with D tentatively TRBD1 (5 bases). Germline CDR1 MDHEN, CDR2 SYDVKM. Between the trimmed V and J ends, which lost 3 bases and 6 bases, there was a span of 12 bases. This CDR3 comprises 13 residues. CDR3 sequence (DNA): TGTGCCAGCAGTTTGGCAGGGTCGGGCGAGCAGTACTTC. Translated, it gives CASSLAGSGEQYF. Using reference TRBV28 and TRBJ2-7 for the parts outside the CDR3, the full variable domain is DVKVTQSSRYLVKRTGEKVFLECVQDMDHENMFWYRQDPGLGLRLIYFSYDVKMKEKGDIPEGYSVSREKKERFSLILESASTNQTSMYLCASSLAGSGEQYFGPGTRLTVT.

This clonotype was seen just once. The final CDR3 position lacks the conserved phenylalanine or tryptophan, pointing to a likely read error. The CDR3 is CASSPTSAETQYC. Here the CDR3 DNA reads TGTGCCAGCAGCCCGACTAGCGCAGAGACCCAGTACTGC. The chain has TRBV11-3 and TRBJ2-5; 8 positions match TRBD2. With V trimmed by 5 bases and J by 4 bases, 3 bases remained unmatched. Germline CDR1 SGHNT, CDR2 YENEEA. The CDR3 covers 13 residues.

In its sample, this clonotype was seen a few times. The V and J genes are TRBV6-1 and TRBJ2-7; D might be TRBD2 (6 bases). The CDR3 spans 14 residues. Germline values: CDR1 MNHNS, CDR2 SASEGT. V lost 6 bases, J lost 5 bases, and 17 bases lay in between. The CDR3 region is CASRSTGGVDEQYF. The CDR3 bases are TGTGCCAGCAGGTCCACAGGAGGGGTCGACGAGCAGTACTTC.